This TCR beta chain was retrieved from a study of T cell responses to AZD1222 COVID-19 vaccine. The V end was cut by 4 bases, the J end by 0 bases, with 14 bases between. The CDR3 length is 16 residues. From germline, CDR1 is LNHDA and CDR2 SQIVND (reference sequence). Method: immunoSEQ multiplex PCR; TCRdb's copy keeps in-frame clones and lacks some. Seen here are 65,000 to 85,000 clones, approximately 85% observed once, and the top ten hold more than 9%. This clone has just one count. The antigen is not known. Study-level points and caveats: Most donors were white British, females outnumbered males, and clonal diversity was possibly underestimated.

The chain employs TRBV19 and TRBJ2-3; D call uncertain. The receptor was isolated from an adult who received the AZD1222 COVID-19 vaccine. The specimen comprised peripheral blood, sampled 28 days after the second AZD1222 dose. The CDR3 nucleotides are TGTGCCAGTAGTACTAGGACCGGCTATAGCACAGATACGCAGTATTTT. It codes for CASSTRTGYSTDTQYF.